A selection of T cell receptor beta chains follows, all from one sample in a study of CD8+CD57+ T cells in acquired aplastic anemia. TCRdb used MiXCR to reprocess the reads, holding one entry per CDR3 protein. This table has around 250,000 distinct CDR3 sequences, approximately 80% appearing once. Sequencing was carried out using sorted CD4+, CD8+, or CD8+CD57+ T cells (not recorded which) from PBMCs. Every receptor here comes from a human donor with aplastic anemia. CDR3s include the opening cysteine and the closing phenylalanine or tryptophan. A D gene is named only where the DNA matches it firmly. A row's size may be missing; if present it is once, few, many or a size class.

TRBV7-2	TRBD1	NA	14	TRBJ2-1	CASSPRSGGRKQQF	TGTGCCAGCAGCCCGAGGTCAGGGGGAAGGAAGCAGCAGTTC
TRBV15	NA	NA	14	TRBJ2-7	CATSGGSRPDTQYF	TGTGCCACCAGCGGGGGCTCCCGCCCAGACACCCAGTACTTC
TRBV9	TRBD2	NA	15	TRBJ2-1	CASSIASGAYNPQSF	TGTGCCAGTAGTATAGCTAGCGGCGCCTACAATCCGCAGTCCTTC
TRBV7-9	NA	NA	13	TRBJ1-1	CASSSKTRSEAFF	TGTGCCAGCAGCTCCAAAACAAGGAGTGAAGCTTTCTTT
TRBV7-8	NA	NA	14	TRBJ2-3	CASSLTQGPDTQYF	TGTGCCAGCAGCTTAACACAAGGCCCCGATACGCAGTATTTT
TRBV10-3	NA	many	14	TRBJ2-1	CAIRQGGSYNEQFF	TGTGCCATCAGGCAGGGGGGGTCCTACAATGAGCAGTTCTTC
TRBV5-1	TRBD2	NA	12	TRBJ2-5	CASSGGRANEYF	TGTGCCAGCAGCGGGGGGAGGGCCAACGAGTACTTC
TRBV5-1	TRBD2	NA	17	TRBJ2-1	CASSFSGLAGGGNEQFF	TGCGCCAGCAGCTTCTCCGGACTCGCGGGAGGGGGGAATGAGCAGTTCTTC
TRBV2	NA	NA	11	TRBJ1-2	CASSERRFITF	TGTGCCAGCAGTGAACGTCGCTTTATCACCTTC
TRBV7-6	NA	NA	15	TRBJ2-3	CASSQAHGSTDTQYF	TGTGCCAGCAGCCAAGCCCACGGAAGCACAGATACGCAGTATTTT
TRBV7-9	NA	NA	15	TRBJ1-2	CASSLQGGTDWEQTF	TGTGCCAGCAGCTTACAGGGCGGGACGGACTGGGAGCAGACCTTC
TRBV19	NA	NA	14	TRBJ1-1	CASSYGRSNTEAFF	TGTGCCAGTAGTTACGGGAGATCGAACACTGAAGCTTTCTTT
TRBV19	TRBD2	NA	14	TRBJ2-1	CASGMSGSRGEQFF	TGTGCCAGTGGGATGAGCGGGAGTAGAGGTGAGCAGTTCTTC
TRBV7-8	NA	NA	16	TRBJ2-1	CACSVRCPGRNNEQFF	TGTGCCTGCAGCGTACGGTGCCCAGGACGAAACAATGAGCAGTTCTTC
TRBV5-4	TRBD1	NA	17	TRBJ1-5	CASSLSTGTGGTQPQHF	TGTGCCAGCAGCCTTAGTACCGGGACAGGGGGCACTCAGCCCCAGCATTTT
TRBV10-1	NA	NA	12	TRBJ2-3	CASSEYADTQYF	TGCGCCAGCAGTGAGTATGCGGATACGCAGTATTTT
TRBV7-8	NA	NA	17	TRBJ2-3	CASSLRRAPDTQDTQYF	TGTGCCAGCAGCTTACGGCGAGCGCCCGATACCCAAGATACGCAGTATTTT
TRBV7-2	NA	NA	13	TRBJ2-3	CASGEWGTSKEYF	TGTGCCAGCGGCGAGTGGGGGACAAGCAAGGAGTATTTT
TRBV7-9	NA	NA	15	TRBJ1-2	CASSLGERRSYGYTF	TGTGCCAGCAGCCTAGGGGAACGGCGGAGCTATGGATACACCTTC
TRBV7-2	NA	NA	16	TRBJ2-1	CASSLQGGAGTQGQFF	TGTGCCAGCAGCTTACAGGGAGGCGCGGGTACGCAGGGTCAGTTCTTC
TRBV20-1	TRBD1	NA	12	TRBJ2-7	CSAGTGRFEQYF	TGCAGTGCCGGGACAGGGAGGTTCGAGCAGTACTTC
TRBV9	TRBD2	once	14	TRBJ2-3	CASSLAGGQDSKYF	TGTGCCAGCAGCTTAGCGGGAGGGCAAGATAGCAAGTATTTT
TRBV6-5	TRBD1	NA	15	TRBJ1-6	CASSYPGTGDSPLHF	TGTGCCAGCAGTTACCCCGGGACAGGAGATTCACCCCTCCACTTT
TRBV2	TRBD2	NA	14	TRBJ2-3	CASSDGGGHEQLYF	TGTGCCAGCAGTGATGGGGGGGGTCATGAGCAGTTGTATTTT
TRBV19	NA	once	15	TRBJ2-2	CASSVGTGNYRELFF	NA
TRBV7-2	NA	NA	14	TRBJ1-6	CASSAVSGAPLLFF	TGTGCCAGCAGCGCAGTTTCTGGGGCACCCCTCCTCTTTTTT
TRBV7-8	NA	NA	16	TRBJ2-6	CASSFAGSCAAIFLTF	TGTGCCAGCAGCTTTGCTGGTAGCTGCGCGGCCATCTTCCTGACTTTC
TRBV11-3	NA	NA	13	TRBJ2-1	CASSRDGSNEQFF	TGTGCCAGCAGCAGAGACGGGAGCAATGAGCAGTTCTTC
TRBV19	NA	once	14	TRBJ2-1	CATSDFPGADEQLF	TGTGCCACCAGTGATTTCCCCGGAGCCGATGAGCAGCTCTTC
TRBV7-9	TRBD2	NA	19	TRBJ2-3	CASSLTGSSGANVTDTQYF	TGTGCCAGCAGCTTAACGGGTAGCAGCGGGGCCAACGTCACAGATACGCAGTATTTT
TRBV15	NA	NA	12	TRBJ1-1	CATSRDGKRAFF	TGTGCCACCAGCAGAGATGGGAAGAGGGCTTTCTTT
TRBV7-4	NA	NA	14	TRBJ1-4	CASSPDRPGSLRFF	TGTGCCAGCAGCCCCGATCGGCCGGGATCCCTACGATTTTTT
TRBV7-3	NA	few	13	TRBJ1-2	CASRQGGNYGYTF	TGTGCCAGCAGGCAAGGGGGTAACTATGGCTACACCTTC
TRBV6-1	TRBD2	NA	14	TRBJ2-7	CASTRGGTSYEQYF	TGTGCCAGCACTCGGGGGGGGACCTCCTACGAGCAGTACTTC
TRBV7-9	NA	NA	14	TRBJ2-5	CASSRGSEAEKQYF	TGTGCCAGCAGCAGAGGATCCGAGGCCGAGAAGCAGTACTTC
TRBV7-9	NA	NA	15	TRBJ1-1	CASSWDRKGNTEAFF	TGTGCCAGCAGCTGGGATCGCAAAGGGAACACTGAAGCTTTCTTT
TRBV12-3/TRBV12-4	TRBD1	many	15	TRBJ2-1	CASSSTRGQANEQFF	TGTGCCAGCAGTTCTACCCGCGGACAGGCCAATGAGCAGTTCTTC
TRBV7-9	NA	NA	14	TRBJ2-3	CASSYEGGPDALYF	TGTGCCAGCAGCTATGAGGGAGGTCCTGATGCGTTGTATTTT
TRBV7-8	NA	NA	17	TRBJ2-1	CASSRLDGGRGGNEQFF	TGTGCCAGCAGCCGGTTGGATGGTGGGAGGGGGGGGAATGAGCAGTTCTTC
TRBV5-6	TRBD1	NA	14	TRBJ1-1	CASSLGDRDTEAFF	TGTGCCAGCAGCTTGGGAGACAGGGACACTGAAGCTTTCTTT
TRBV7-8	TRBD2	NA	14	TRBJ2-1	CASSIAGSSNEQFF	TGTGCCAGCAGTATAGCGGGCTCCTCCAATGAGCAGTTCTTC